This record concerns one T cell receptor beta chain sequence. Its cognate antigen has yet to be identified. The input lacks base qualities; no much larger clone sits a single base away. The CDR3 regions of human TCRbeta chains were subjected to immunosequencing. Processing in the source paper ran as follows. Repertoire TCRs were checked for matches against a reference library of SARS-CoV-2-specific TCRs that had been generated using the MIRA antigen-specificity platform. Breadth was defined as the fraction of unique TCRs that were SARS-CoV-2-associated, and depth was defined as the fraction of total T cells that were SARS-CoV-2-associated. Using the MIRA data, each spike-specific TCR was mapped to the spike region that the TCR reacts to and placed in a CD4 or CD8 class. Log10-transformed breadth and depth values were compared by one-way ANOVA with Sidak's multiple comparisons tests. TCRdb took this table from immuneACCESS and kept in-frame rearrangements with V and J called. Such tables lack part of the clones; where checked against another copy, unresolved V genes explain under half of the gap, and the rest is unexplained. V and J calls plus clone size are reproduced from that table; the DNA served to infer D and trimming. The sample includes about 79,000 clones, with 75% to 85% observed a single time. The top ten clones comprise about 20% of the sample.

The sample's time point label, decoded: baseline before first vaccination. Samples from vaccinated people were obtained from the UK trials COV001 and COV002, which included a single-blind randomized controlled phase 2/3 trial of AZD1222 (ChAdOx1 nCoV-19) in healthy adults. Trial participant PBMC samples were collected at day 0 and day 28 after the second dose for TCRbeta chain sequencing. This sample is part of a study of T cell responses to AZD1222 COVID-19 vaccine listed by TCRdb under 2021. Regarding the research as a whole: Because spike-specific TCR depth and breadth did not differ between the two schedules, AZD1222 recipients who got a second dose at roughly 4 weeks were pooled with those who got a second dose at roughly 12 weeks. TCR sequencing covered roughly 230 trial participants: 200 to 220 given two doses of AZD1222 and about 26 given two doses of MenACWY control vaccine. Enrollment into the trials was organized by age into subgroups of 18-55, 56-69 and 70-plus years, and those subgroups contained around 150, 28 and 57 TCR-sequenced participants, respectively. Study-wide conclusions, independent of this receptor: Conclusions about previously exposed vaccinees are limited because only 5 or 6 AZD1222 recipients were SARS-CoV-2 seropositive at baseline. Because no samples from the day 14 peak response were available, repertoires could be characterized only after the peak T cell response. In the small 56-69-year group, the increase in depth fell short of significance, most likely because of low power. A significant rise in spike-specific TCR breadth and depth was observed after two AZD1222 doses relative to day 0 and relative to MenACWY recipients. The whole spike protein was spanned by vaccine-associated CD4 TCRs, and dominant responses were seen in regions 160-218 and 743-854. Reportedly, almost half of the unique spike-specific TCRs recognized epitopes lying outside the regions that are mutated in the B.1.351 and B.1.1.7 variants. Most participants were white British and females outnumbered males, and the authors suggested that clonal diversity may have been underestimated.

As encoded in the germline V gene, CDR1 is LGHNA while CDR2 is YNFKEQ. Counted from cysteine to phenylalanine, this CDR3 has 18 amino acids. Left in the record is the CDR3 DNA by itself, 54 bases read in frame from the first base. Trimming removed 1 base from V and 0 bases from J; the gene matches leave 8 bases unexplained. The specimen comprised peripheral blood, sampled on day 0 of AZD1222 vaccination. The source of this sequence is an adult in good health. The V gene is TRBV4-2 and the J gene is TRBJ1-1, and TRBD1 matches 10 of the central bases. The DNA is TGTGCCAGCAGCCAAGGGGGGACCGGGACAGGGGTGAACACTGAAGCTTTCTTT. It encodes CASSQGGTGTGVNTEAFF.